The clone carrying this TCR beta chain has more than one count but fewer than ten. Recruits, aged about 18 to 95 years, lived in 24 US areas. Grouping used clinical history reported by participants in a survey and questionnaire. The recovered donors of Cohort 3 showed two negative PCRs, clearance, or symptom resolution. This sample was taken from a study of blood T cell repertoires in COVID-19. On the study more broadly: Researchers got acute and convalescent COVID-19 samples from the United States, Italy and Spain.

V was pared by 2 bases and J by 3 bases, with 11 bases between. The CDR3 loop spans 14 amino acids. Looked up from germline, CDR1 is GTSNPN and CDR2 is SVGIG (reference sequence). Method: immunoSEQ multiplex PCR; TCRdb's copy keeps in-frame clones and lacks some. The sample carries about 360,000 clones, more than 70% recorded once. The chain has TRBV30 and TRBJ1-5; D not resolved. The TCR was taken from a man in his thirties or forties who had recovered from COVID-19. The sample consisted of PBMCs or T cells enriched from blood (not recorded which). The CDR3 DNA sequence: TGTGCCTGGAGTCCCGGGAACCCCAATCAGCCCCAGCATTTT. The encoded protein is CAWSPGNPNQPQHF.